The following is a T cell receptor beta chain sequence with its context. Its antigen remains undetermined. No base-level quality is on record; no much larger clone is a single base apart. The data were obtained in a study of immune cell composition in non-small cell lung cancer (TCRdb year 2017). Background on the whole study: To assign histologic subtype, which was mostly lung adenocarcinoma or squamous cell carcinoma, H&E was combined with p63, CK5, Napsin A and TTF-1 immunohistochemistry. Adaptive Biotechnologies TCR-beta sequencing was carried out on some 35 paired NSCLC tumour and non-adjacent lung specimens, as well as on 25 to 30 tumour-only specimens. For supplementary cohort #1, made up of some ten lung adenocarcinoma cases, paired tumour/lung TCR-beta sequencing was done and TIL populations were generated so that tumour reactivity could be assessed. Several tumour specimens with TCR-beta data were rare histological subtypes and were excluded from the subtype comparisons.

Genomic DNA was isolated with the QIAamp DNA kit from frozen aliquots of single-cell suspensions that had not been sorted. The tumour samples consisted of surgically resected non-small cell lung cancer tissue. Tissues arrived within 2 hours after resection and were immediately processed into single-cell suspensions. Tissue was mechanically dissociated and enzymatically digested with DNase I, collagenase I and hyaluronidase for approximately 29 minutes at 37 °C, then filtered and RBC-lysed. A two-step multiplex PCR amplified TCR-beta CDR3 regions from genomic DNA, and the second step of the PCR added Illumina-compatible adaptors. As a commercial immunoSEQ service, TCR-beta immunosequencing was carried out on an Illumina platform. From the authors' description of their analysis: Two measures summarised the repertoires: productive clonality, and Top 10 Clones, meaning the percentage of T-cell templates coming from the ten most frequent sequences. Productive clonality had a range of 0 to 1, where 1 means a monoclonal population. Tumour-associated clones were defined as sequences comprising at least 0.1% of tumour T-cell templates but absent from matched non-adjacent lung, identified via log10 scatter plots. Two-group comparisons used Student's t-tests, stages used ANOVA, and relationships used linear regression, analysed in GraphPad Prism7 and R. The table comes from immuneACCESS by way of TCRdb, which keeps in-frame sequences with V and J called. Part of the clones is missing from these tables; in studies checked, under half for an unresolved V gene and the rest for unknown reasons. D and trimming come from the DNA, and the V and J calls and clone size come from that table. Counted in this sample were 3,000 to 3,500 clones; roughly three quarters of them appeared once. The ten top clones hold more than 30% of the sample.

Paper-wide results and their limitations: The reactivity cohort contained only around eleven cases, and the tumour-reactive clones were not shown to have sequences in common with the dominant in vivo tumour-associated clones. Nearly half of NSCLC cases had tumour-associated clones >0.5%, found in less than 40% of adenocarcinomas compared with 75% to 85% of squamous carcinomas. Lung squamous cell carcinoma tumours had significantly higher Top 10 clone scores and productive clonality than lung adenocarcinoma tumours. Across around 10 adenocarcinoma cases, the maximal tumour-associated clone frequency showed a strong correlation with TIL tumour reactivity, but overall clonality showed no such correlation. No significant correlation was found between tumour TCR-beta clonality and smoking pack-years.

Including the terminal cysteine and phenylalanine, the CDR3 comprises 15 residues. Only the CDR3 DNA stays, 45 bases, in frame from base 1. After removal of 1 base from V and 4 bases from J, the junction retains 4 bases not matched to a gene. For CDR1 and CDR2, the germline V gene lists MGHRA and YSYEKL. The sequence links TRBV4-1 to TRBJ2-7, with 10 central nucleotides matching TRBD1. This TCR came from a human donor with non-small cell lung cancer. Sequenced input: lung tumor tissue. The DNA sequence follows: TGCGCCAGCAGCCAAGGACAGGGGGCACCGTACGAGCAGTACTTC. Its translation is CASSQGQGAPYEQYF.